This T cell receptor beta chain was observed in a study of breast tumors, draining lymph nodes, adjacent tissues. Whole-study findings and limits: Tumor repertoires ranked between lymph nodes and nontumor tissue in diversity, with V and J gene preferences. Findings are consistent with lymph node origin and intratumoral expansion of most tumor T cells. Luminal-like breast cancer showed significantly greater tumor-nontumor repertoire similarity than basal-like breast cancer did.

Germline V lookup: CDR1 SGHDT, CDR2 YYEEEE. The CDR3 comprises 16 residues, both ends counted. As concerns this clonotype: No antigen is known for it. No conserved phenylalanine or tryptophan is present at the end of the CDR3, so a read error is the likely explanation. The DNA is left out, because the CDR3 cannot be placed on it with certainty; the CDR3 is given as TCRdb lists it.

TCRdb re-analysed the multiplex PCR reads in MiXCR, keeping a single row per CDR3 protein. The sample carries 60,000 to 75,000 distinct CDR3 sequences, around 52% recorded once. The sequence was obtained from a female donor with breast cancer. Some clones in this sample may be carry-over from other donors' samples. The chain joins TRBV5-6 to TRBJ1-6; TRBD1 is the table's D call, not checked against the DNA. Sample: breast tumor tissue. The CDR3 here is CASSLVGGDYGYTFGS.